The 32 T cell receptor beta chains listed next were all sequenced from one sample in a study of cytomegalovirus exposure and HLA in healthy donors. The study ran its PCR with 60 Vbeta and 13 Jbeta primers. Only in-frame clones appear in the TCRdb table, and some are missing; sequencing was by immunoSEQ multiplex PCR. Of approximately 150,000 clones listed, around 80% are singletons. Sequencing was done on a sample of PBMCs. These receptors all come from a male donor in good health and CMV-seronegative.

V is TRBV5-1 and J is TRBJ2-5; D is possibly TRBD2 (6 bases). Trimming cost V 1 base and J 5 bases, with 12 bases left between them. The V gene's germline CDR1 is SGHRS and CDR2 YFSETQ. The CDR3 extends over 14 amino acids. CDR3 DNA: TGCGCCAGCAGCTTGAACGGGAGACGGGAGACCCAGTACTTC. This translates into CASSLNGRRETQYF.

This clone was counted a few times. The V and J genes are TRBV6-4 and TRBJ2-1; 9 bases match TRBD1. The CDR3 loop spans 15 amino acids. Trimming at V came to 5 bases and at J to 2 bases, leaving 4 bases not matched to a gene. In germline, CDR1 is MRHNA, CDR2 SNTAGT. The CDR3 DNA follows: TGTGCCAGCAGTATTACAGGGGGCGCCTACAATGAGCAGTTCTTC. Translated: CASSITGGAYNEQFF.

This chain uses TRBV19 with TRBJ1-1; D unresolved. The CDR3 totals 12 residues. Germline CDR1 is LNHDA and CDR2 is SQIVND (reference sequence). The V gene lost 5 bases and the J gene lost 7 bases, with 11 bases spanning the gap. The CDR3 nucleotides are TGTGCCAGTAGTCCAGCCGGGTTTGAAGCTTTCTTT. It yields the protein CASSPAGFEAFF. The complete variable domain, with remaining parts taken from reference TRBV19 and TRBJ1-1, reads DGGITQSPKYLFRKEGQNVTLSCEQNLNHDAMYWYRQDPGQGLRLIYYSQIVNDFQKGDIAEGYSVSREKKESFPLTVTSAQKNPTAFYLCASSPAGFEAFFGQGTRLTVV.

This clone turned up a few times. The chain employs TRBV28 and TRBJ2-1, with a weak D call TRBD2 (6 bases). Trimming removed 4 bases from V and 0 bases from J, with 13 bases in between. This CDR3 contains 16 residues. Germline CDR1 and CDR2: MDHEN and SYDVKM. The CDR3, as DNA: TGTGCCAGCAGTTCCCCTAGCGTCGGCTCCTACAATGAGCAGTTCTTC. As protein: CASSSPSVGSYNEQFF.

J is TRBJ2-7 and V is TRBV6-6; TRBD2 aligns across 7 bases. There are 13 residues in the CDR3. Trimming took 11 bases from V and 6 from J; bases not matched to a gene: 13. The germline CDR1 and CDR2 sequences are MNHNY and SVGAGI (reference sequence). In nucleotides, the CDR3 is TGTGCCGGCTCATCGGCTAGCGGTTCCGAGCAGTACTTC. This sequence encodes CAGSSASGSEQYF.

The J gene is TRBJ2-1, the V gene TRBV7-2, with TRBD2 as a possible D gene (5 bases). The CDR3 is 11 residues long. Trimming left V 5 bases short and J 10 bases short, with 9 bases between. The germline V gene encodes CDR1 SGHTA and CDR2 FQGNSA. CDR3 protein: CASSGLREQFF. CDR3 DNA sequence: TGTGCCAGCAGCGGACTCCGGGAGCAGTTCTTC.

This chain links TRBV19 with TRBJ1-1; D is perhaps TRBD1 (5 bases). The CDR3 has 13 amino acids. Trimming left V 6 bases short and J 5 bases short, with 13 bases between. Per the germline V gene, CDR1 is LNHDA and CDR2 is SQIVND (reference sequence). CDR3 coding DNA: TGTGCCAGTAGAATTCAGGGTGGGACTGAAGCTTTCTTT. It specifies CASRIQGGTEAFF.

The chain is built from TRBV5-8 and TRBJ2-5; D not certain. V was pared by 5 bases and J by 9 bases, with 8 bases between. The CDR3 has 10 residues. In germline, CDR1 is SGHTS, CDR2 YDEGEE. CDR3 amino acids: CASSWQAQYF. The DNA for the CDR3 is TGTGCCAGCAGTTGGCAGGCCCAGTACTTC.

This clone occurred a few times. The chain is built from TRBV21-1 and TRBJ2-4; TRBD2 is the table's D call and was not checked against the DNA. TRBV21-1 is a known pseudogene. The CDR3 is 15 amino acids. CDR3 in amino acids: CASSPGGAVRNIQYF. In nucleotides, the CDR3 is TGTGCCAGCAGCCCGGGTGGTGCGGTTAGAAACATTCAGTACTTC.

The chain recombines TRBV6-6 with TRBJ1-1; D not resolved. V was shortened by 4 bases and J by 4 bases, with 10 bases between the two germline ends. Germline-derived CDR1 and CDR2 are MNHNY and SVGAGI (reference sequence). There are 13 residues in the CDR3. The CDR3 DNA is TGTGCCAGCAGTTCTACCGCGTTCACTGAAGCTTTCTTT. It yields the protein CASSSTAFTEAFF.

The chain has TRBV19 and TRBJ1-4; 8 bases agree with TRBD1. This CDR3 comprises 15 residues. Germline CDR1 reads LNHDA; CDR2 reads SQIVND (reference sequence). Unmatched junction bases numbered 3, after V lost 5 bases and J lost 1 base. Here the CDR3 DNA reads TGTGCCAGTAGTCCCGACAGGGGAACTAATGAAAAACTGTTTTTT. The encoded protein is CASSPDRGTNEKLFF.

The gene calls are TRBV5-1 and TRBJ1-1, with D possibly matching TRBD1 (6 bases). Trimming left V 0 bases short and J 1 base short, with 10 bases between. The germline gives CDR1 SGHRS, CDR2 YFSETQ. The CDR3 contains 15 residues. The CDR3 coding sequence is TGCGCCAGCAGCTTGGGGGGGACATCGAACACTGAAGCTTTCTTT. It yields the protein CASSLGGTSNTEAFF. The whole variable domain, remainder taken from reference TRBV5-1 and TRBJ1-1, is KAGVTQTPRYLIKTRGQQVTLSCSPISGHRSVSWYQQTPGQGLQFLFEYFSETQRNKGNFPGRFSGRQFSNSRSEMNVSTLELGDSALYLCASSLGGTSNTEAFFGQGTRLTVV.

The chain recombines TRBV29-1 with TRBJ1-1, with D possibly TRBD1 on 5 matching bases. This CDR3 is built from 12 residues. CDR1 and CDR2 (germline): SQVTM, ANQGSEA. V was shortened by 3 bases and J by 3 bases, with 8 bases between the two germline ends. The DNA for the CDR3 is TGCAGCGTTGACAGGGTGGACACTGAAGCTTTCTTT. Translation: CSVDRVDTEAFF.

This clone was seen just once. The chain recombines TRBV7-8 with TRBJ1-5, with no clear D. V lost 7 bases to trimming and J lost 1 base, with 17 bases between them. The V gene's germline CDR1 is SGHVS and CDR2 FQNEAQ. This CDR3 has 16 amino acids. CDR3 loop: CASTVGVGSSNQPQHF. CDR3 nucleotides: TGTGCCAGCACCGTTGGAGTGGGTTCGAGCAATCAGCCCCAGCATTTT.

The chain uses TRBV5-6 and TRBJ2-5; TRBD2 matches at 10 bases. This CDR3 is built from 15 residues. Trimming removed 4 bases from V and 5 bases from J; junction bases left unmatched: 8. Germline CDR1 is SGHDT and CDR2 is YYEEEE. CDR3 nucleotides: TGTGCCAGCAGCCTGGGACTAGCGAACGGGGAGACCCAGTACTTC. This encodes CASSLGLANGETQYF.

This sequence joins TRBV28 and TRBJ1-1, with 12 nucleotides matching TRBD1. Germline loops: CDR1 MDHEN, CDR2 SYDVKM. The CDR3 extends over 16 amino acids. With 5 bases clipped from V and 4 bases from J, the junction kept 8 bases outside the gene matches. As DNA, the CDR3 is TGTGCCAGCAGTCCCCCGGGACAGGGGGCTGGCACTGAAGCTTTCTTT. Amino acids: CASSPPGQGAGTEAFF.

The chain combines TRBV11-3 with TRBJ2-1; 9 nucleotides line up with TRBD2. Germline V gives CDR1 SGHNT, CDR2 YENEEA. The CDR3 consists of 15 residues. The trim removed 3 bases at V and 5 bases at J, leaving 5 bases unmatched. The CDR3 region is CASSFRGLADNEQFF. The CDR3 DNA is TGTGCCAGCAGCTTTCGGGGACTAGCAGACAATGAGCAGTTCTTC.

This clone was seen only a few times. J is TRBJ2-7 and V is TRBV7-8, with a possible D match to TRBD1 (6 bases). V dropped 4 bases and J dropped 2 bases, with 12 bases sitting between them. Germline V gene sequence: CDR1 SGHVS, CDR2 FQNEAQ. The CDR3 totals 14 residues. The CDR3 nucleotides are TGTGCCAGCAGCTCCTACGGACAGACCTACGAGCAGTACTTC. Protein product: CASSSYGQTYEQYF.

The rearrangement links TRBV6-1 to TRBJ1-1; D is uncertain. The CDR3 sequence is 12 residues long. Trimming removed 6 bases at V and 7 bases at J, with 12 bases between. Germline-derived CDR1 and CDR2 are MNHNS and SASEGT. The CDR3: CASRKRDIEAFF. CDR3 in DNA: TGTGCCAGCAGGAAACGGGATATTGAAGCTTTCTTT.

The V gene is TRBV9, the J gene TRBJ2-2; tentatively, D is TRBD1 (5 bases). Looked up from germline, CDR1 is SGDLS and CDR2 is YYNGEE. Trimming cost V 3 bases and J 2 bases, with 14 bases left between them. The CDR3 extends over 16 amino acids. This CDR3 reads CASSALTAINTGELFF. CDR3 coding DNA: TGTGCCAGCAGCGCATTGACAGCCATAAACACCGGGGAGCTGTTTTTT.

The chain links TRBV5-4 to TRBJ2-3; possibly TRBD2 for D (6 bases). The germline V gene has CDR1 SGHNT and CDR2 YYREEE (reference sequence). The CDR3 extends over 17 amino acids. Trimming removed 3 bases from V and 3 bases from J, with 20 bases in between. The CDR3 region is CASSSAAAGFRTDTQYF. The CDR3 DNA sequence: TGTGCCAGCAGCTCCGCCGCAGCGGGCTTTAGAACAGATACGCAGTATTTT.

By its share, this clone is medium-sized. The chain couples TRBV2 to TRBJ2-7; D unresolved. From germline, CDR1 is SNHLY and CDR2 FYNNEI. The CDR3 length is 12 residues. The V gene lost 4 bases and the J gene lost 0 bases, with 4 bases spanning the gap. This chain's CDR3 is CASSGSSYEQYF. In DNA form, the CDR3 reads TGTGCCAGCAGTGGGAGCTCCTACGAGCAGTACTTC. The full variable domain, completed using reference TRBV2 and TRBJ2-7, is EPEVTQTPSHQVTQMGQEVILRCVPISNHLYFYWYRQILGQKVEFLVSFYNNEISEKSEIFDDQFSVERPDGSNFTLKIRSTKLEDSAMYFCASSGSSYEQYFGPGTRLTVT.

The CDR3 bases are TGCGCCAGCAGCCCTCCTCCACCGACAGGGGGTGGAGGCGAGCAGTACTTC. It encodes CASSPPPPTGGGGEQYF. V is TRBV4-1 and J is TRBJ2-7, with TRBD1 matching 9 bases. CDR3 length equals 17 residues. Losses at the gene ends were 4 bases for V and 6 bases for J; bases not matched to a gene: 16. Per germline, CDR1 MGHRA and CDR2 YSYEKL.

V gene TRBV27 combines with J gene TRBJ1-4; D call uncertain. Trimming took off 5 bases at V and 4 bases at J, with 11 bases between the two ends. The CDR3 contains 14 residues. In germline, CDR1 is MNHEY, CDR2 SMNVEV (reference sequence). This CDR3 reads CASSRHSYNEKLFF. CDR3 coding DNA: TGTGCCAGCAGTAGACACTCCTATAATGAAAAACTGTTTTTT.

This clone was counted only a few times. The CDR3 bases are TGTGCCAGCTCACCTCAGGGGGCTAGCAATCAGCCCCAGCATTTT. This translates into CASSPQGASNQPQHF. This chain uses TRBV18 with TRBJ1-5, with TRBD1 matching 8 bases. The CDR3 spans 15 residues. Germline CDR1 KGHSH, CDR2 LQKENI. V shed 3 bases and J 0 bases; nucleotides not matched to a gene: 1.

V usage is TRBV4-2 and J usage is TRBJ2-3, with TRBD2 identical over 15 bases. The CDR3 loop spans 18 amino acids. Germline V gives CDR1 LGHNA, CDR2 YNFKEQ. V was pared by 4 bases and J by 5 bases, with 10 bases of the junction left unmatched. The DNA of the CDR3 is TGTGCCAGCAGCCTTCTAACCGCGGGACTAGCGGGAGGAGATACGCAGTATTTT. Its protein is CASSLLTAGLAGGDTQYF.

J is TRBJ1-4 and V is TRBV5-6; 7 bases fit TRBD1. The V gene end was trimmed by 3 bases and the J gene end by 4 bases; junction bases not matched to a gene: 6. CDR3 length: 15 residues. Germline CDR1 and CDR2: SGHDT and YYEEEE. In DNA, the CDR3 is TGTGCCAGCAGCTCCACCGGGACAGATAATGAAAAACTGTTTTTT. Translating gives CASSSTGTDNEKLFF.

The chain has TRBV6-9 and TRBJ2-5; D is possibly TRBD2 (6 bases). Matching the DNA end better, TRBJ2-7 makes the J call doubtful. The CDR3 has 17 residues. Looked up from germline, CDR1 is MNHGY and CDR2 is SVAAGI. CDR3 amino acids: CASSPLIPGLRPYEQYF. CDR3 in DNA: TGTGCCAGCAGTCCACTAATCCCTGGACTACGTCCCTACGAGCAGTACTTC.

This clone was counted a single time. This CDR3 is also generated by other DNA sequences in the sample. The genes are TRBV27 and TRBJ2-7; 9 bases agree with TRBD1. Germline V gene sequence: CDR1 MNHEY, CDR2 SMNVEV (reference sequence). This CDR3 region has 14 residues. The trim removed 5 bases at V and 3 bases at J, leaving 5 bases unmatched. The CDR3 loop reads CASSKDRGVYEQYF. The CDR3 DNA reads TGTGCCAGCAGTAAGGACAGGGGCGTCTACGAGCAGTACTTC.

Here the CDR3 reads CASSLAVASGELFF. In DNA, the CDR3 is TGTGCCAGCAGCTTAGCTGTAGCGTCCGGGGAGCTGTTTTTT. The chain is built from TRBV7-8 and TRBJ2-2; tentatively, D is TRBD2 (5 bases). The CDR3 has 14 amino acids. CDR1 and CDR2 (germline): SGHVS, FQNEAQ. V was shortened by 0 bases and J by 6 bases, with 8 bases between the two germline ends.

This clone was recorded a few times. The chain has TRBV27 and TRBJ1-6; TRBD1 aligns across 8 bases. The CDR3 extends over 15 amino acids. Germline values: CDR1 MNHEY, CDR2 SMNVEV (reference sequence). The V segment lost 6 bases and the J segment 11 bases; nucleotides outside the gene matches: 12. The CDR3 protein is CASRETGVRRAPLHF. In DNA, the CDR3 is TGTGCCAGCAGGGAGACAGGGGTGAGGAGAGCACCCCTCCACTTT.

This clone was observed a handful of times. One end of the junction does not line up with germline, which may come from a read error. This chain joins TRBV5-4 and TRBJ1-2; tentative D call: TRBD1 (6 bases). CDR3 length: 15 amino acids. Germline V lookup: CDR1 SGHNT, CDR2 YYREEE (reference sequence). DNA of the CDR3: TGTGCCAGCAGCTCCATGGACAGTGCTAACTATGGCTACCCCTTC. It is translated as CASSSMDSANYGYPF.